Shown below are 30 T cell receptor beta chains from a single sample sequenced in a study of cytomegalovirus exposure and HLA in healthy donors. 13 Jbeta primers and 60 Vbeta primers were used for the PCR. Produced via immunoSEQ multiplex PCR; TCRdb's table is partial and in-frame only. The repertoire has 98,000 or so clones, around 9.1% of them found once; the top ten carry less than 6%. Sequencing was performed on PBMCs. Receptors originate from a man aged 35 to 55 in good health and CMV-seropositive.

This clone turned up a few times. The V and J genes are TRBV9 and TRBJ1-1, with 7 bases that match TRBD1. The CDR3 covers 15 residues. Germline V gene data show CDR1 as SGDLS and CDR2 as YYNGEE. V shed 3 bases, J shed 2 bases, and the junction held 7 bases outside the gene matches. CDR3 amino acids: CASSGTTGTNTEAFF. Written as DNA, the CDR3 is TGTGCCAGCAGCGGAACGACAGGGACTAACACTGAAGCTTTCTTT. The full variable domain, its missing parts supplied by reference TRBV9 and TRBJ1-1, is DSGVTQTPKHLITATGQRVTLRCSPRSGDLSVYWYQQSLDQGLQFLIQYYNGEERAKGNILERFSAQQFPDLHSELNLSSLELGDSALYFCASSGTTGTNTEAFFGQGTRLTVV.

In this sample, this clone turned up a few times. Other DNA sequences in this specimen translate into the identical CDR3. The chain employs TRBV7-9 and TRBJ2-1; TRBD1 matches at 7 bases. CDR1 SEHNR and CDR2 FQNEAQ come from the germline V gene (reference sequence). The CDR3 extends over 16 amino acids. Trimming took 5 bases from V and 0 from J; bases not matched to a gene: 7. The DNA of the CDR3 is TGTGCCAGCAGCCCAAGACAGGGACCCTCCTACAATGAGCAGTTCTTC. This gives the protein CASSPRQGPSYNEQFF. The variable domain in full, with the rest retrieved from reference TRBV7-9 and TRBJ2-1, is DTGVSQNPRHKITKRGQNVTFRCDPISEHNRLYWYRQTLGQGPEFLTYFQNEAQLEKSRLLSDRFSAERPKGSFSTLEIQRTEQGDSAMYLCASSPRQGPSYNEQFFGPGTRLTVL.

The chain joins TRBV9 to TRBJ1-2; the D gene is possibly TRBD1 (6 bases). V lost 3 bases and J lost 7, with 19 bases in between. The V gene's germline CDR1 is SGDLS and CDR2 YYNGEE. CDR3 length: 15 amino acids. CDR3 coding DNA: TGTGCCAGCAGCGCCCCTCTGGGGGCCTCTAGTGGCTACACCTTC. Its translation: CASSAPLGASSGYTF. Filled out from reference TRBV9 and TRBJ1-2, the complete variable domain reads DSGVTQTPKHLITATGQRVTLRCSPRSGDLSVYWYQQSLDQGLQFLIQYYNGEERAKGNILERFSAQQFPDLHSELNLSSLELGDSALYFCASSAPLGASSGYTFGSGTRLTVV.

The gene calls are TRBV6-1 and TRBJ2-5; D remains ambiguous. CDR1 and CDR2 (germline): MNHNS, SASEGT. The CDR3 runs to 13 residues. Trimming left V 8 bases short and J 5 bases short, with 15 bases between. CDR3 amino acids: CASHMGPVETQYF. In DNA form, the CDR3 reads TGTGCCAGCCACATGGGCCCGGTGGAGACCCAGTACTTC.

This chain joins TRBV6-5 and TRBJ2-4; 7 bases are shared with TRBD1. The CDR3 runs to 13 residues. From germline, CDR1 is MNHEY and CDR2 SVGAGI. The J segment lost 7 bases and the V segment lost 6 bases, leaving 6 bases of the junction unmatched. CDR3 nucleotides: TGTGCCAGCAGAGGACAGGTGGGGAACATTCAGTACTTC. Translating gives CASRGQVGNIQYF.

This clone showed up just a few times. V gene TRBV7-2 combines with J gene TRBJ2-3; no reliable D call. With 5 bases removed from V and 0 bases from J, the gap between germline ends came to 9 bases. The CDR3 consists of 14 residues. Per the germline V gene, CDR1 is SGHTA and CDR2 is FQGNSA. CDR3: CASSPLQSTDTQYF. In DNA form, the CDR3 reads TGTGCCAGCAGCCCCCTACAGAGCACAGATACGCAGTATTTT.

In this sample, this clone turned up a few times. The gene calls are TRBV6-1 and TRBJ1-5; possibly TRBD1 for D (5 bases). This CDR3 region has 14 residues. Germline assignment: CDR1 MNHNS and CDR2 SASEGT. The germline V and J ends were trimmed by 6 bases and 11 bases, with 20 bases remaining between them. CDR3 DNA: TGTGCCAGCAGCGAGACCCAGGGACGGGAGTCCCAGCATTTT. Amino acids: CASSETQGRESQHF.

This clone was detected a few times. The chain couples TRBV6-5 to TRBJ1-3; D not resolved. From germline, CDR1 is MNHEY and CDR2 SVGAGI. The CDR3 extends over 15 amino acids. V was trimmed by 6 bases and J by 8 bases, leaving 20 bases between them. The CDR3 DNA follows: TGTGCCAGCAGCTCCGGGTCCGTAGGCCTGGACACCATATATTTT. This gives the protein CASSSGSVGLDTIYF.

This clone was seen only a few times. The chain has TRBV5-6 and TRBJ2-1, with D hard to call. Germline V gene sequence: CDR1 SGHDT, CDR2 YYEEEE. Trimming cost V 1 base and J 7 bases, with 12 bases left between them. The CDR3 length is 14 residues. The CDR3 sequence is CASSLSYVRNEQFF. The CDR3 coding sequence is TGTGCCAGCAGCTTGTCCTACGTGAGGAATGAGCAGTTCTTC.

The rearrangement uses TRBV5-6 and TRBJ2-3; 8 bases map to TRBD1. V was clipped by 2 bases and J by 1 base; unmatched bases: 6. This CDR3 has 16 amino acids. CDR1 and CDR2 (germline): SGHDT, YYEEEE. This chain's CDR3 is CASSFPDRAGTDTQYF. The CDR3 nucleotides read TGTGCCAGCAGCTTCCCGGACAGGGCCGGCACAGATACGCAGTATTTT.

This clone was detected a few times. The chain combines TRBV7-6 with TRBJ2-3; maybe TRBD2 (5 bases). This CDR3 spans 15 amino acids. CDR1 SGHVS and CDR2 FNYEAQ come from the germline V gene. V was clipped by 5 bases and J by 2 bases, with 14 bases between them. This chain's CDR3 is CASSASGTTTDTQYF. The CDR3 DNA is TGTGCCAGCAGCGCCAGCGGAACTACCACAGATACGCAGTATTTT.

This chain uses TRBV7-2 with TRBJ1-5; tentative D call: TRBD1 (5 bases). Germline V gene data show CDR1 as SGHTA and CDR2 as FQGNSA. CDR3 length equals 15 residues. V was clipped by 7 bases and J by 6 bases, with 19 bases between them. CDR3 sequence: CASTPQGGMGQPQHF. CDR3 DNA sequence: TGTGCCAGCACTCCTCAGGGCGGGATGGGTCAGCCCCAGCATTTT.

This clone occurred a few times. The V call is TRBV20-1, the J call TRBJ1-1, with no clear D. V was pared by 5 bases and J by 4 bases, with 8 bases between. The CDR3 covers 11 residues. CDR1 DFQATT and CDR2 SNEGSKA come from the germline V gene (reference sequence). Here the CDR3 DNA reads TGCAGTGCTTGGGAGGGCACTGAAGCTTTCTTT. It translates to CSAWEGTEAFF.

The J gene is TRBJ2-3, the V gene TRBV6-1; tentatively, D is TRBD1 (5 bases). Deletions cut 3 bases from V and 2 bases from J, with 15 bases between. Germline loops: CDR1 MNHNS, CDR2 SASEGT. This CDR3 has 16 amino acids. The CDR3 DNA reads TGTGCCAGCAGTGATAGGTTCACAGGCGTCACAGATACGCAGTATTTT. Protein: CASSDRFTGVTDTQYF.

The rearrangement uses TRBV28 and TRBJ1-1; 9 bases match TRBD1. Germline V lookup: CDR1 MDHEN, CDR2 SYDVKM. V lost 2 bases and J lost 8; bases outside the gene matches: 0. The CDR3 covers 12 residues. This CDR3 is CASSLGTGEAFF. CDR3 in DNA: TGTGCCAGCAGTTTAGGGACAGGGGAAGCTTTCTTT.

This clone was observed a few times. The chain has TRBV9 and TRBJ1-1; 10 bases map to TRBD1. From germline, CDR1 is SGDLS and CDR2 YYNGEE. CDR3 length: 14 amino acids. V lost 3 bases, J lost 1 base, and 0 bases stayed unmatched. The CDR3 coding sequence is TGTGCCAGCAGCGGGACAGGGGGGAACACTGAAGCTTTCTTT. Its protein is CASSGTGGNTEAFF.

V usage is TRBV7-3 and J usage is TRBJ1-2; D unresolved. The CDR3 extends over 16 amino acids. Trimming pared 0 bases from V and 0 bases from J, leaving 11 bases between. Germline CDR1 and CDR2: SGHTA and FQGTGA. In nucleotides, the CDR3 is TGTGCCAGCAGCTTAACGCCAGGCTCCTCTAACTATGGCTACACCTTC. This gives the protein CASSLTPGSSNYGYTF.

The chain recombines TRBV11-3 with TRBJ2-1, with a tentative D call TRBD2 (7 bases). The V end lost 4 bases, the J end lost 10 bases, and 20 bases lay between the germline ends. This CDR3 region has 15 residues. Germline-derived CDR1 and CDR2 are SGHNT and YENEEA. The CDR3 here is CASSSGGTPRGEQFF. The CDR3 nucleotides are TGTGCCAGCAGCTCCGGGGGGACTCCCAGGGGAGAGCAGTTCTTC.

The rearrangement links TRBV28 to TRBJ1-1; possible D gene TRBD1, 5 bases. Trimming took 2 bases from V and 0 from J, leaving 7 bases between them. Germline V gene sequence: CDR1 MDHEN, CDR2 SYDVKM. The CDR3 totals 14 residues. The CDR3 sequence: CASSLRQLNTEAFF. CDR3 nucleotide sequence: TGTGCCAGCAGTTTACGACAGCTGAACACTGAAGCTTTCTTT.

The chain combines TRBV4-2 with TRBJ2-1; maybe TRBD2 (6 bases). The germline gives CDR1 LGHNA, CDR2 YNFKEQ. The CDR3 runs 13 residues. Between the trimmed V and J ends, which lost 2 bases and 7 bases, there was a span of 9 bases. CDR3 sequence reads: CASSQRTTNEQFF. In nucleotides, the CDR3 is TGTGCCAGCAGCCAACGGACTACTAATGAGCAGTTCTTC.

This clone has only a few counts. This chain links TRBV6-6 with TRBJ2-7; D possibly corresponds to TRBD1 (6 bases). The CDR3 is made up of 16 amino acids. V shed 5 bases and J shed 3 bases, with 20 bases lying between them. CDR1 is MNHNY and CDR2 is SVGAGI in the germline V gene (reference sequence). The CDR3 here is CASSQRGTKWNYEQYF. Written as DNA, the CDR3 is TGTGCCAGCAGTCAACGTGGGACAAAATGGAACTACGAGCAGTACTTC.

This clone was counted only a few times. CDR3 region: CASGPAGDNEQFF. DNA of the CDR3: TGTGCTAGTGGCCCAGCGGGGGACAATGAGCAGTTCTTC. The chain employs TRBV12-5 and TRBJ2-1; 8 positions match TRBD2. Losses at the gene ends were 6 bases for V and 5 bases for J; bases not matched to a gene: 3. The CDR3 sequence is 13 residues long. Germline V CDR1 and CDR2: LGHNT, FRNRAP.

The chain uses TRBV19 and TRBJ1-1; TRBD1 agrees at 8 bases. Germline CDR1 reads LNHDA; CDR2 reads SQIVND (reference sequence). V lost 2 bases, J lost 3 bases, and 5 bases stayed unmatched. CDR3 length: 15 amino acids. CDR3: CASSIQQGVHTEAFF. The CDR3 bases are TGTGCCAGTAGTATACAACAGGGGGTGCACACTGAAGCTTTCTTT.

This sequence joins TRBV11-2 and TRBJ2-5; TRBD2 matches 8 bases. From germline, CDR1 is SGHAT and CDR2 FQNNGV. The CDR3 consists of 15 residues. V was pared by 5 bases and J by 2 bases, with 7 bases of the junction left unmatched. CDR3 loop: CASSPTSGYQETQYF. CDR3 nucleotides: TGTGCCAGCAGCCCCACTAGCGGATATCAAGAGACCCAGTACTTC. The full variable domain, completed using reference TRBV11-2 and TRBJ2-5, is EAGVAQSPRYKIIEKRQSVAFWCNPISGHATLYWYQQILGQGPKLLIQFQNNGVVDDSQLPKDRFSAERLKGVDSTLKIQPAKLEDSAVYLCASSPTSGYQETQYFGPGTRLLVL.

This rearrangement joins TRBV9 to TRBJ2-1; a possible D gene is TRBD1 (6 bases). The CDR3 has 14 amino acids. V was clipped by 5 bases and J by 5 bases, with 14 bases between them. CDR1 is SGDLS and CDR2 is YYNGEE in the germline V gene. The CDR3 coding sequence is TGTGCCAGCAGTAACAACAGGGTCCACAATGAGCAGTTCTTC. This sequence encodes CASSNNRVHNEQFF.

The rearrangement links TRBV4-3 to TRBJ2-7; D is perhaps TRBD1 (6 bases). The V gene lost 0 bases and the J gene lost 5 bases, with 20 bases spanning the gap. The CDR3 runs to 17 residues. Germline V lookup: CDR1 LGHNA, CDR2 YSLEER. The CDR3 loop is CASSQDWVRQELDEQYF. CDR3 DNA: TGCGCCAGCAGCCAAGATTGGGTACGACAGGAATTGGACGAGCAGTACTTC.

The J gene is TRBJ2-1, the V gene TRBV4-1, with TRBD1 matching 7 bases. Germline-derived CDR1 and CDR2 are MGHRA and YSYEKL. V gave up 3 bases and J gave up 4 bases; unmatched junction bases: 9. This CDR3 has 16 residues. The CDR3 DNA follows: TGCGCCAGCAGCCACGAAAGACAGGGTACTTACAATGAGCAGTTCTTC. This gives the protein CASSHERQGTYNEQFF.

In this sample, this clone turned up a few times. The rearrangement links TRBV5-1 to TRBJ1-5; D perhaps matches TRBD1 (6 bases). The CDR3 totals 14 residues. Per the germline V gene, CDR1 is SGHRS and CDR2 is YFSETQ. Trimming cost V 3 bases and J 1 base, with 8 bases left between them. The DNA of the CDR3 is TGCGCCAGCAGCTCCGGGACAAGCAATCAGCCCCAGCATTTT. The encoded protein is CASSSGTSNQPQHF. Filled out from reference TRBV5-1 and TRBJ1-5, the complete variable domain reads KAGVTQTPRYLIKTRGQQVTLSCSPISGHRSVSWYQQTPGQGLQFLFEYFSETQRNKGNFPGRFSGRQFSNSRSEMNVSTLELGDSALYLCASSSGTSNQPQHFGDGTRLSIL.

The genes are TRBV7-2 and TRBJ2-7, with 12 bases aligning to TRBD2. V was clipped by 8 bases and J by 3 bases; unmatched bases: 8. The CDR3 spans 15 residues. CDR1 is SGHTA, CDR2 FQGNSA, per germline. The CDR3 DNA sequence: TGTGCCAGCTCTACACTAGCGGGAGGCCGCTACGAGCAGTACTTC. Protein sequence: CASSTLAGGRYEQYF.

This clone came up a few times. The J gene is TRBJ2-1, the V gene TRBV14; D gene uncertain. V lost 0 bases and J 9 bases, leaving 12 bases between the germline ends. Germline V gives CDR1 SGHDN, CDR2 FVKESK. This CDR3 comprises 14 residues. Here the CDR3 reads CASSQDRFSSEQFF. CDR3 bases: TGTGCCAGCAGCCAAGATCGTTTTAGTAGTGAGCAGTTCTTC.